The 9 T cell receptor beta chains given below trace back to one sample, sequenced in a study of cytomegalovirus exposure and HLA in healthy donors. TCRdb's copy holds only in-frame clones and misses some; the assay was immunoSEQ multiplex PCR. This table has approximately 54,000 clones, roughly nine tenths appearing once. What was sequenced was PBMCs. The receptors stem from a woman under 30 in good health and CMV-seropositive.

The rearrangement links TRBV6-6 to TRBJ1-2; 8 bases map to TRBD1. CDR3 size: 13 residues. Trimming at V came to 5 bases and at J to 4 bases, leaving 3 bases not matched to a gene. Per the germline V gene, CDR1 is MNHNY and CDR2 is SVGAGI (reference sequence). The DNA of the CDR3 is TGTGCCAGCAGTCAGGGACAGGCCTATGGCTACACCTTC. This translates into CASSQGQAYGYTF.

This chain connects TRBV2 to TRBJ2-1; 9 nucleotides line up with TRBD2. With V trimmed by 7 bases and J by 8 bases, 6 bases remained unmatched. Germline V gene data show CDR1 as SNHLY and CDR2 as FYNNEI. The CDR3 length is 13 residues. Here the CDR3 reads CASTSGVLDEQFF. CDR3 in DNA: TGTGCCAGCACTAGCGGGGTCCTCGATGAGCAGTTCTTC.

The chain couples TRBV9 to TRBJ2-1; D possibly corresponds to TRBD2 (6 bases). The CDR3 runs 15 residues. Trimming stripped 3 bases from V and 0 bases from J, with 10 bases between. Germline assignment: CDR1 SGDLS and CDR2 YYNGEE. CDR3 loop: CASSGDGSSYNEQFF. For the CDR3, the DNA is TGTGCCAGCAGCGGGGACGGGAGCTCCTACAATGAGCAGTTCTTC.

The rearrangement links TRBV29-1 to TRBJ1-2; 10 positions agree with TRBD1. The length of the CDR3 is 16 residues. Germline V gives CDR1 SQVTM, CDR2 ANQGSEA. Germline trimming cut 2 bases from V and 4 bases from J; bases unmatched to any gene: 10. CDR3 region: CSVEYAGTGALYGYTF. The CDR3 DNA sequence: TGCAGCGTTGAATATGCCGGGACAGGGGCACTCTATGGCTACACCTTC.

The V call is TRBV29-1, the J call TRBJ1-5, with D tentatively TRBD1 (6 bases). Germline CDR1 and CDR2: SQVTM and ANQGSEA. V was trimmed by 1 base and J by 7 bases, leaving 11 bases between them. The CDR3 contains 13 residues. CDR3 loop: CSVEVNRDQPQHF. DNA of the CDR3: TGCAGCGTTGAAGTGAACAGGGACCAGCCCCAGCATTTT.

This clone was seen once. The J gene is TRBJ1-4, the V gene TRBV7-2, with D perhaps matching TRBD1 (5 bases). CDR1 and CDR2 from the germline V gene are SGHTA and FQGNSA. The V end lost 1 base, the J end lost 1 base, and 7 bases lay between the germline ends. The CDR3 has 15 residues. CDR3 nucleotide sequence: TGTGCCAGCAGCTTAGTCCAGGGAACTAATGAAAAACTGTTTTTT. This sequence encodes CASSLVQGTNEKLFF.

The chain joins TRBV5-1 to TRBJ2-7; D possibly corresponds to TRBD2 (5 bases). Trimming stripped 1 base from V and 3 bases from J, with 8 bases between. Germline V gene data show CDR1 as SGHRS and CDR2 as YFSETQ. This CDR3 is 13 amino acids long. The CDR3 sequence is CASSLYGDYEQYF. The DNA for the CDR3 is TGCGCCAGCAGCTTGTACGGGGACTACGAGCAGTACTTC.

The chain links TRBV25-1 to TRBJ1-3; 7 nucleotides align to TRBD1. The CDR3 runs to 13 residues. Germline V CDR1 and CDR2: MGHDK, SYGVNS. J gave up 3 bases and V 7 bases, and 3 bases lay outside the gene matches. The DNA for the CDR3 is TGTGCCAGCAACAGGGGAGGTGGAAACACCATATATTTT. It is translated as CASNRGGGNTIYF.

This chain connects TRBV4-2 to TRBJ2-2, with unresolved D. The CDR3 totals 14 residues. V lost 0 bases and J lost 5, with 7 bases in between. Germline CDR1 reads LGHNA; CDR2 reads YNFKEQ. As DNA, the CDR3 is TGTGCCAGCAGCCAAGACCGCGGTACCGGGGAGCTGTTTTTT. Protein product: CASSQDRGTGELFF.